The clone carrying this T cell receptor beta chain has at least ten counts. Its cognate antigen is unknown. Axillary draining lymph nodes of breast cancer patients supplied the node samples. A single record per CDR3 protein comes from TCRdb applying MiXCR to the multiplex PCR reads. The sample has about 140,000 distinct CDR3 sequences, over 25% seen once; the top ten hold about 2.5%. The V gene lost 3 bases and the J gene lost 2 bases, with 18 bases spanning the gap. This CDR3 spans 17 amino acids. The sample originates from a study of breast tumors, draining lymph nodes, adjacent tissues. Study-wide results and limits: Data only fit, rather than demonstrated, lymph node origin of most tumor T cells. Compared with lymph nodes, tumors were less diverse; compared with nontumor tissue, more.

Source material: axillary lymph node tissue. The receptor's source is a female donor with breast cancer. Some clones in this sample may be carry-over from other donors' samples. The rearrangement uses TRBV12-3 or TRBV12-4 and TRBJ2-3; tentatively, D is TRBD1 (5 bases). CDR3 bases: TGTGCCAGCAGTTTTTCGTTTGACAGCTACTTCACAGATACGCAGTATTTT. Amino acid sequence: CASSFSFDSYFTDTQYF.